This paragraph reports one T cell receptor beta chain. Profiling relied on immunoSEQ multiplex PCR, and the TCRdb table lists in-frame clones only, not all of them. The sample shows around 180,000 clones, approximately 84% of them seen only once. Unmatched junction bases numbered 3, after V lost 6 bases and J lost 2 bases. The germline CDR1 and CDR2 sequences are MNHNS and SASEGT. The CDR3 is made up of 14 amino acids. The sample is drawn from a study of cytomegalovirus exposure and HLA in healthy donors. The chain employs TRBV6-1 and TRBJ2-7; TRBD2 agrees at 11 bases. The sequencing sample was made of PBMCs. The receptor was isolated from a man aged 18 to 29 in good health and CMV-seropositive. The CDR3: CASRGLAAPYEQYF. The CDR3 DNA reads TGTGCCAGCAGGGGACTAGCGGCCCCCTACGAGCAGTACTTC.